This T cell receptor (beta chain) was recorded in a study of blood T cells in healthy people across ages. General study findings and limits: In the absence of known donor CMV status, changes in expanded clonotypes were possibly confounded. Underestimates were what the diversity estimates from one million T cells were considered to be. TCR beta diversity per million T cells fell roughly linearly with age.

Each donor's blood draw was around 9.1 milliliters of peripheral blood. As regards this clonotype: The antigen remains unidentified.

The V gene lost 4 bases and the J gene lost 0 bases, with 15 bases spanning the gap. The germline CDR1 and CDR2 sequences are MGHRA and YSYEKL. This CDR3 is built from 17 residues. Primers used in a second PCR of about 6 to 11 cycles were a sample-barcoded 5' primer and a J-beta primer mix. TCRdb itself ran the 5' RACE reads through MiXCR, one entry per CDR3 protein. The table lists 750,000 to 850,000 distinct CDR3 sequences, 25% of them singletons. The same data also contributed to another study, on T cells of mothers and their children.

The chain recombines TRBV4-1 with TRBJ1-4; tentative D call: TRBD1 (5 bases). The sequenced sample consisted of blood. This TCR derives from a boy between 10 and 17 years old in good health. CDR3 amino acids: CASSPQAGGSTNEKLFF. The DNA of the CDR3 is TGCGCCAGCAGCCCACAAGCGGGGGGTTCAACTAATGAAAAACTGTTTTTT.